The clone carrying this TCR beta chain has a count of ten or more. The CDR3 sequence is 13 residues long. Germline V gene data show CDR1 as SGHNT and CDR2 as YENEEA. The trim removed 5 bases at V and 4 bases at J, leaving 3 bases unmatched. 5'RACE with constant-segment primers built TCRalpha and TCRbeta cDNA libraries with UMIs. TCRdb re-called the 5' RACE reads with MiXCR, one entry per CDR3 protein. The profile shows 140,000 to 150,000 distinct CDR3 sequences, 20% to 25% of them singletons. This sample stems from a study of T-cell memory formation after mild COVID-19. The chain combines TRBV11-3 with TRBJ2-5; TRBD1 aligns across 8 bases. The sequence was collected from an adult woman who had mild COVID-19 (a few samples of this study predate the infection). Cell type and time point are not known. Sequences were obtained from PBMCs or a T cell subset sorted from them (not recorded which). CDR3 loop: CASSPGQGETQYF. CDR3 DNA: TGTGCCAGCAGCCCAGGACAGGGAGAGACCCAGTACTTC.